The clone carrying this TCR beta chain was seen a handful of times. The CDR3 spans 13 residues. Germline V lookup: CDR1 KGHDR, CDR2 SFDVKD. Unmatched junction bases numbered 6, after V lost 6 bases and J lost 6 bases. The sample is drawn from a study of blood T cells in healthy people across ages. Primed by a sample-barcoded 5' primer and a J-beta primer mix, a second PCR proceeded for about 6 to 12 cycles. TCRdb re-derived calls from the 5' RACE reads in MiXCR, one entry per CDR3 protein. Of around 1,700,000 distinct CDR3 sequences in the sample, approximately 28% were seen once. The sequencing sample was made of blood. V is TRBV24-1 and J is TRBJ1-1; 7 positions agree with TRBD1. This clonotype was sampled from a woman between 25 and 40 years old in good health. The CDR3 coding sequence is TGTGCCACCAGTTTTCAGGGGGTCGCTGAAGCTTTCTTT. Translated: CATSFQGVAEAFF.